Listed below are T cell receptor beta chains from one sample, sequenced in a study of persistence of HIV-infected CD4 T cells. Clones were sequenced by immunoSEQ multiplex PCR, and TCRdb holds only the in-frame ones, with some missing. The table includes about 50,000 clones, about four fifths detected once. For these TCRs, the target antigens are not known. This specimen consisted of CD4+ T cells sorted from PBMCs after approximately 19-hour stimulation, obtained from a patient who received antiretroviral therapy. These receptor sequences come from an adult man with HIV who was CMV-seropositive. Each CDR3 is given with its conserved first and last residue. A D gene is named only where the DNA matches it firmly. The size of a clone is reported for some rows only, either as once, few or many, or as a class for expanded clones.

cdr3_nt,cdr3_aa,j_call,d_call,v_call,clone_size
TGTGCCACCAGCAGGGCAGGGTCGGTTCCCGGGGAGCTGTTTTTT,CATSRAGSVPGELFF,TRBJ2-2,NA,TRBV15,NA
TGTGCCAGCAGTGAAGTGTGGCAGGGAGGGGCTGGGGCCAACGTCCTGACTTTC,CASSEVWQGGAGANVLTF,TRBJ2-6,TRBD2,TRBV6-1,NA
TGTGCCAGCAGCTTACGGCAAAACACTGAAGCTTTCTTT,CASSLRQNTEAFF,TRBJ1-1,NA,TRBV11-2,once
TGTGCCAGCAGCCAGACACATAATCAGCCCCAGCATTTT,CASSQTHNQPQHF,TRBJ1-5,NA,TRBV11-1,few
TGTGCCAGCAGCGTAGAGGTAGGGACCGCTAGCGGATACAATGAGCAGTTCTTC,CASSVEVGTASGYNEQFF,TRBJ2-1,TRBD2,TRBV9,NA
TGTGCCAGCAGTTTGACGACCCCGGGAAAAGAAAAACTGTTTTTT,CASSLTTPGKEKLFF,TRBJ1-4,NA,TRBV25-1,once
TGTGCCAGCAGGGACACCAGGGGTTGGGGTAGCTCCTACAATGAGCAGTTCTTC,CASRDTRGWGSSYNEQFF,TRBJ2-1,NA,TRBV2,NA
TGTGCCACCAGCAGAGAGAAGGCCCAGGGGACCTACGAGCAGTACTTC,CATSREKAQGTYEQYF,TRBJ2-7,NA,TRBV15,NA
TGCGCCAGCAGCCAAGCTACAACCGACTACAATGAGCAGTTCTTC,CASSQATTDYNEQFF,TRBJ2-1,NA,TRBV4-1,NA
TGCGCCAGCAGCCAGTCTAGCGGGGGGGCCTACGAGCAGTACTTC,CASSQSSGGAYEQYF,TRBJ2-7,TRBD2,TRBV4-1,NA
TGTGCCAGCAGCTTCGCGGGTCCTTCCTACGAGCAGTACTTC,CASSFAGPSYEQYF,TRBJ2-7,NA,TRBV11-2,NA
TGTGCCAGCAGCCTTGGACTAGCAAAATACAATGAGCAGTTCTTC,CASSLGLAKYNEQFF,TRBJ2-1,TRBD2,TRBV7-9,once
TGTGCCAGCAGTTTATCTGCAGGGTACCCCGGTGAGCAGTTCTTC,CASSLSAGYPGEQFF,TRBJ2-1,NA,TRBV27,NA
TGCGCCAGCAGCTTGGCCGGGAGGGGTTTGACCTACGAGCAGTACTTC,CASSLAGRGLTYEQYF,TRBJ2-7,TRBD2,TRBV5-1,NA
TGTGCCAGCAGCAACGGGAACAATGAGCAGTTCTTC,CASSNGNNEQFF,TRBJ2-1,NA,TRBV21-1,NA
TGCGCCAGCAGCCTTCCAGGGCAAGGCACTGAAGCTTTCTTT,CASSLPGQGTEAFF,TRBJ1-1,NA,TRBV5-1,NA
TGTGCCAGCAGTTACTCAGGGCAACGGCAGTACTTC,CASSYSGQRQYF,TRBJ2-7,NA,TRBV6-5,NA
TGTGCCAGCAGCCAAACAGGGGGCTCAAATCAGCCCCAGCATTTT,CASSQTGGSNQPQHF,TRBJ1-5,TRBD1,TRBV3-1/TRBV3-2,NA
TGCGCCAGCAGCCTCAACAGGGGAGGACAGGAAAAACTGTTTTTT,CASSLNRGGQEKLFF,TRBJ1-4,TRBD1,TRBV4-3,NA
TGTGCCAGCAGCTTAGCAATGGCCGTCGGGTCCCACGAGCAGTACTTC,CASSLAMAVGSHEQYF,TRBJ2-7,NA,TRBV7-2,once
TGTGCCAGCTCACCACCCGCCAAAATTGCAACTAATGAAAAACTGTTTTTT,CASSPPAKIATNEKLFF,TRBJ1-4,NA,TRBV18,NA
TGTGCCGGTGGGAGGACAGGCTCTGGGGCCAACGTCCTGACTTTC,CAGGRTGSGANVLTF,TRBJ2-6,NA,TRBV19,NA
TGTGCCTGGAGTGTATCACTAGCGGGGGGGGAAGATACGCAGTATTTT,CAWSVSLAGGEDTQYF,TRBJ2-3,TRBD2,TRBV30,few
TGCAGCGTTGCGGAGGGGCAGGGGAGCGAGCAGTACTTC,CSVAEGQGSEQYF,TRBJ2-7,NA,TRBV29-1,NA
TGTGCCAGCAGCTTAGTCGGCAGGGCCAACGTCCTGACTTTC,CASSLVGRANVLTF,TRBJ2-6,NA,TRBV7-9,NA
TGTGCCAGCAGCTTAGAAGGGGGAGGGGCCGGGGCCAACGTCCTGACTTTC,CASSLEGGGAGANVLTF,TRBJ2-6,NA,TRBV7-3,NA
TGTGCCAGCAGCTTAGCCTTACTAGGTTTCACAGATACGCAGTATTTT,CASSLALLGFTDTQYF,TRBJ2-3,NA,TRBV7-8,NA
TGCAGCGTGGGACAGGGGATTCCTGAGCAGTTCTTC,CSVGQGIPEQFF,TRBJ2-1,TRBD1,TRBV29-1,few
TGTGCCAGTAAGGCCGGGGGGCCAATCACCGGGGAGCTGTTTTTT,CASKAGGPITGELFF,TRBJ2-2,NA,TRBV19,once
TGTGCCAGTCGTAGCAGCAATCAGCCCCAGCATTTT,CASRSSNQPQHF,TRBJ1-5,NA,TRBV19,NA
TGTGCCAGCAGCCCGGCATTCGGAGGAAACACCATATATTTT,CASSPAFGGNTIYF,TRBJ1-3,NA,TRBV5-6,few
TGTGCCAGCAAAGGGGTTTCCGCGAACACCGGGGAGCTGTTTTTT,CASKGVSANTGELFF,TRBJ2-2,NA,TRBV7-9,medium-sized
TGTGCCAGCACTGCGTCCGGCACTGAAGCTTTCTTT,CASTASGTEAFF,TRBJ1-1,NA,TRBV2,NA
TGCGCCAGCAGATCGGGACAGGTCACTAACACTGAAGCTTTCTTT,CASRSGQVTNTEAFF,TRBJ1-1,TRBD1,TRBV10-2,NA
TGTGCCAGCAGTGATCCCACTAGTTTTAATGAAAAACTGTTTTTT,CASSDPTSFNEKLFF,TRBJ1-4,NA,TRBV25-1,NA
TGTGCCTGGAGTGTACCTGTCAGCAATCAGCCCCAGCATTTT,CAWSVPVSNQPQHF,TRBJ1-5,NA,TRBV30,once
TGTGCCAGAAAAAACTACCGGGCAGGGGCGAATTCGAGCTCCTACAATGAGCAGTTCTTC,CARKNYRAGANSSSYNEQFF,TRBJ2-1,NA,TRBV27,NA
TGTGCCAGTAGTAAGACGGACAGGGGGATCTATGGCTACACCTTC,CASSKTDRGIYGYTF,TRBJ1-2,TRBD1,TRBV19,NA
TGTGCCATCAGCGGATCTAGCAAAGAGACCCAGTACTTC,CAISGSSKETQYF,TRBJ2-5,NA,TRBV10-3,NA
TGTGCCAGCAACGAATGGAATGAAAAACTGTTTTTT,CASNEWNEKLFF,TRBJ1-4,NA,TRBV6-6,NA
TGTGCCAGCAGCAAGGACGCGGGTATGGACTATGGCTACACCTTC,CASSKDAGMDYGYTF,TRBJ1-2,NA,TRBV5-4,NA
TGTGCCAGCAGCTTAACACAGGGGGGTGAAAAACTGTTTTTT,CASSLTQGGEKLFF,TRBJ1-4,TRBD1,TRBV7-2,NA
TGCGCCAGCAGTGACCAGGGTCCCTACGAGCAGTACTTC,CASSDQGPYEQYF,TRBJ2-7,NA,TRBV5-1,NA
TGTGCCAGCAGCGAGACCGACAGGGGCTACGAGCAGTACTTC,CASSETDRGYEQYF,TRBJ2-7,TRBD1,TRBV9,once
TGTGCCAGCCGTGGTTGGAGGTACAATGAGCAGTTCTTC,CASRGWRYNEQFF,TRBJ2-1,NA,TRBV27,NA
TGCAGTGCTAGTTTCCCTAGCGGGAGGGGGACGCAGTATTTT,CSASFPSGRGTQYF,TRBJ2-3,TRBD2,TRBV20-1,NA
TGTGCCAGCAAGGCACTAGCGGGGGGGATAGGGACAGATACGCAGTATTTT,CASKALAGGIGTDTQYF,TRBJ2-3,TRBD2,TRBV27,medium-sized
TGCGCCAGCAGTAGGGACAGGGTGGGCGAGCAGTACTTC,CASSRDRVGEQYF,TRBJ2-7,TRBD1,TRBV5-1,NA
TGTGCCAGCAGTTTAGCGGGAACTAACAATGAGCAGTTCTTC,CASSLAGTNNEQFF,TRBJ2-1,NA,TRBV27,NA
TGTGCCTGGAGTGGGTGGTTTCGGGGACATGAGCAGTTCTTC,CAWSGWFRGHEQFF,TRBJ2-1,NA,TRBV30,NA
TGTGCCAGCAGCGTAACGACCGTTACTGAAGCTTTCTTT,CASSVTTVTEAFF,TRBJ1-1,NA,TRBV5-6,NA
TGTGCCAGCACCCTTAAGGGGCGGGGGGTCCACGAGCAGTACTTC,CASTLKGRGVHEQYF,TRBJ2-7,TRBD2,TRBV6-5,NA
TGTGCCAGCAGTTATATGGCGGGTGGAAACACCATATATTTT,CASSYMAGGNTIYF,TRBJ1-3,NA,TRBV6-5,few
TGTGCCAGCAGCTTGACACTAGTCCTCAATGAGCAGTTCTTC,CASSLTLVLNEQFF,TRBJ2-1,NA,TRBV5-4,NA
TGTGCCAGCAGCTTCCCAGGGGGCACCCACAATGAGCAGTTCTTC,CASSFPGGTHNEQFF,TRBJ2-1,TRBD1,TRBV7-3,NA